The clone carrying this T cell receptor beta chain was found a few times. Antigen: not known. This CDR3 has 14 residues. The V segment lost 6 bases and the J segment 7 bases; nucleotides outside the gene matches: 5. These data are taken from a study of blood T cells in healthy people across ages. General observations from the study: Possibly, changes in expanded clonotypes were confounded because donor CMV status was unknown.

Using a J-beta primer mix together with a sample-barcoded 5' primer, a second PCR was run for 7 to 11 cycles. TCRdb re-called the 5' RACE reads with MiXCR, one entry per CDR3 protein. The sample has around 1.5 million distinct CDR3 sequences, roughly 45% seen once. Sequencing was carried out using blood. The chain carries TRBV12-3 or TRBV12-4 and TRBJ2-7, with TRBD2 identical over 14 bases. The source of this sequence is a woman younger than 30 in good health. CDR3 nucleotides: TGTGCCAGCAGGGGGACTAGCGGGAGTCGGGAGCAGTACTTC. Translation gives CASRGTSGSREQYF.